Given below is one T cell receptor (beta chain) in context. These data are taken from a study of cytomegalovirus exposure and HLA in healthy donors. The CDR3 has 15 amino acids. V was shortened by 3 bases and J by 2 bases, with 14 bases between the two germline ends. Germline assignment: CDR1 SGHDT and CDR2 YYEEEE. Vbeta (60) and Jbeta (13) primers were used in the PCR. Method: immunoSEQ multiplex PCR; TCRdb's copy keeps in-frame clones and lacks some. This sample has 55,000 to 75,000 clones, with around 75% found just once. Sample: PBMCs. The V call is TRBV5-6, the J call TRBJ2-5; perhaps TRBD1 as D (6 bases). The receptor comes from a woman in her twenties or thirties in good health and CMV-seropositive. The chain's CDR3 is CASSWPRDKQETQYF. CDR3 nucleotide sequence: TGTGCCAGCAGCTGGCCCCGGGACAAACAAGAGACCCAGTACTTC.